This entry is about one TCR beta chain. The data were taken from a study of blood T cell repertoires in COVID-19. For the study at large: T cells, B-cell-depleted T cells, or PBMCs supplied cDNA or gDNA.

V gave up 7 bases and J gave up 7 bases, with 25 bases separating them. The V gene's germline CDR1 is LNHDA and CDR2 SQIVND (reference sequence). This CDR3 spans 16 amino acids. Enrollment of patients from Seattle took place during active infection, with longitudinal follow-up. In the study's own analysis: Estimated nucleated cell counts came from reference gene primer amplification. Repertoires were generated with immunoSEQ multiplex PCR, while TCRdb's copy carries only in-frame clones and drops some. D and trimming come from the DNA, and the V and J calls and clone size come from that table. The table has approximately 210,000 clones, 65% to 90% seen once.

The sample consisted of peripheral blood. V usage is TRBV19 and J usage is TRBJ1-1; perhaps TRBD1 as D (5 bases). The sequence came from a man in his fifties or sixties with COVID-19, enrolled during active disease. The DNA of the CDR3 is TGTGCCAGTATGGAAAGGGGTTTGGGGAATTTGGGTGAAGCTTTCTTT. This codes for CASMERGLGNLGEAFF. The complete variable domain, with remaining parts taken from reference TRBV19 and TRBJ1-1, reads DGGITQSPKYLFRKEGQNVTLSCEQNLNHDAMYWYRQDPGQGLRLIYYSQIVNDFQKGDIAEGYSVSREKKESFPLTVTSAQKNPTAFYLCASMERGLGNLGEAFFGQGTRLTVV.